Listed below are T cell receptor beta chains from one sample, sequenced in a study of cytomegalovirus exposure and HLA in healthy donors. Libraries were prepared by immunoSEQ multiplex PCR; TCRdb keeps only in-frame clonotypes and omits some of them. The repertoire includes more than 90,000 clones, around 74% of them detected once, and more than 6% sits in the top ten. Material for sequencing was PBMCs. The receptors were gathered from a man between 35 and 55 years old in good health and CMV-seropositive. Each CDR3 is given with its conserved first and last residue. Each record gives: D gene, J gene, V gene, clone size, CDR3 DNA, CDR3 protein. The D gene is left open where the match is weak. Clone sizes are given selectively: once, few, many, or a class where the clone is expanded.

. TRBJ2-1 TRBV6-6 . TGTGCCAGCAACCCAGGGGAATACAATGAGCAGTTCTTC CASNPGEYNEQFF
. TRBJ2-7 TRBV27 . TGTGCCAGCAGTTTACTAGGCGAGCAGTACTTC CASSLLGEQYF
TRBD2 TRBJ2-1 TRBV6-1 . TGTGCCAGCAGTGTAAATCTAGCGGGAGGTATCAATGAGCAGTTCTTC CASSVNLAGGINEQFF
TRBD2 TRBJ2-7 TRBV5-6 . TGTGCCAGCAGCTTTATAGGACTAGCGGGAGTAGGGTCCGAGCAGTACTTC CASSFIGLAGVGSEQYF
. TRBJ1-2 TRBV7-2 once TGTGCCAGCAGCTTAGCACCTATCGCTAACTATGGCTACACCTTC CASSLAPIANYGYTF
TRBD1 TRBJ2-3 TRBV10-1 . TGCGCCACCCAGTCGGGGACAGGGGGCACAGATACGCAGTATTTT CATQSGTGGTDTQYF
. TRBJ1-1 TRBV6-5 . TGTGCCAGCAGTTATCAGGGATTGGGCACTGAAGCTTTCTTT CASSYQGLGTEAFF
TRBD1 TRBJ1-2 TRBV29-1 . TGCAGCGTTGAAAGGGACAGCTATGGCTACACCTTC CSVERDSYGYTF
TRBD1 TRBJ1-2 TRBV7-8 . TGTGCCAGCAGCTTAGCTTTCCGGGACAGGGGTGTATTGAGGGGCTACACCTTC CASSLAFRDRGVLRGYTF
TRBD2 TRBJ2-7 TRBV11-2 . TGTGCCAGCAGCAATCAACTAGCGGAGCTCTCCTACGAGCAGTACTTC CASSNQLAELSYEQYF
TRBD1 TRBJ2-7 TRBV10-3 . TGTGCCATCAGTGAGTCCTCCGGACAGGGCCTCTACGAGCAGTACTTC CAISESSGQGLYEQYF
. TRBJ2-3 TRBV5-1 . TGCGCCAGCAGCTTGTCCGGTTCTAGCACAGATACGCAGTATTTT CASSLSGSSTDTQYF
TRBD1 TRBJ1-6 TRBV4-1 few TGCGCCAGCAGCCAGGCGTTCCCGGGACAGTTAAATTCACCCCTCCACTTT CASSQAFPGQLNSPLHF
TRBD1 TRBJ2-7 TRBV5-1 . TGCGCCAGCAGTTCCCAGGGGGCTGGCGACGAGCAGTACTTC CASSSQGAGDEQYF
. TRBJ1-1 TRBV7-9 . TGTGCCAGCAGCTTCCCCGCGGATGGTAGTATGAACACTGAAGCTTTCTTT CASSFPADGSMNTEAFF
TRBD2 TRBJ2-3 TRBV10-3 . TGTGCCATCAGTGAGTCTGGGGGGGGACGCCGCACAGATACGCAGTATTTT CAISESGGGRRTDTQYF
TRBD1 TRBJ2-7 TRBV7-9 . TGTGCCAGCTTAAGGACAGGGGACTACGAGCAGTACTTC CASLRTGDYEQYF
. TRBJ2-7 TRBV6-5 few TGTGCCAGCAGTTACTCGTCCGCCTATTCCTACGAGCAGTACTTC CASSYSSAYSYEQYF
. TRBJ2-1 TRBV4-1 . TGCGCCAGCAGCCAAGACGGGAGCTACAATGAGCAGTTCTTC CASSQDGSYNEQFF
TRBD2 TRBJ2-7 TRBV14 few TGTGCCAGCAGCCAGACCGTCAAGACTAGCGGATCCTACGAGCAGTACTTC CASSQTVKTSGSYEQYF
. TRBJ1-2 TRBV27 once TGTGCCAGCAGTGTACAGGGTAACTATGGCTACACCTTC CASSVQGNYGYTF
TRBD1 TRBJ1-3 TRBV18 . TGTGCCAGCTCACTCCTTGACAGGGAACGATCCTGGAACACCATATATTTT CASSLLDRERSWNTIYF
TRBD1 TRBJ1-1 TRBV5-1 . TGCGCCAGCAGCCCTGTACAGGGGATGAACACTGAAGCTTTCTTT CASSPVQGMNTEAFF
. TRBJ1-1 TRBV7-9 few TGTGCCAGCAGCCCAGCCAGGGGTGTAGTTGAAGCTTTCTTT CASSPARGVVEAFF
TRBD2 TRBJ2-7 TRBV5-4 . TGTGCCACGGGACTAGCGGGTCGCGAGCAGTACTTC CATGLAGREQYF
. TRBJ2-1 TRBV19 . TGTGCCAGTAGTAACGGACTTTACAATGAGCAGTTCTTC CASSNGLYNEQFF
TRBD1 TRBJ2-5 TRBV9 few TGTGCCAGCAGCGTAGTGGGACAGACTTTCCAAGAGACCCAGTACTTC CASSVVGQTFQETQYF
. TRBJ2-5 TRBV27 . TGTGCCAGCAGTCCCAGGTTGGGAGAGACCCAGTACTTC CASSPRLGETQYF
. TRBJ1-4 TRBV6-1 . TGTGCCAGCAGTGAAAGCCAGGGGTTGCTTCGAAAACTGTTTTTT CASSESQGLLRKLFF
. TRBJ2-3 TRBV4-1 . TGCGCCAGCCATTGGCCGGGAGTGGTGGGAGATACGCAGTATTTT CASHWPGVVGDTQYF